The 27 T cell receptor beta chains listed next were all sequenced from one sample in a study of identical twins (dated by TCRdb to the mid-2010s). Library method: 5' RACE. Sequenced on an Illumina HiSeq 2000. The raw public reads went through TCRdb reprocessing: fastp at Q25, MiXCR clone calling, in-frame beta chains kept. Identical CDR3 proteins give one entry, which carries the most common genes and DNA. In all, the sample holds about 700,000 distinct CDR3 sequences, and roughly 6% of those were seen once. 1.5% to 2% of the sample goes to the ten largest clones. The sample taken for sequencing was naive T cells sorted from blood. The cell subset or site label for this specimen denotes: cells isolated with a human naive T-cell isolation kit. The origin of the receptors is a man between 18 and 35 years old in good health.

This clonotype appeared many times. This rearrangement joins TRBV5-1 to TRBJ1-2; D is undetermined. The germline CDR1 and CDR2 sequences are SGHRS and YFSETQ. The CDR3 runs to 14 residues. The V and J ends lost 0 bases and 2 bases respectively, with 8 bases between them. The CDR3 sequence: CASSLGQPNYGYTF. Here the CDR3 DNA reads TGCGCCAGCAGCTTGGGGCAGCCGAACTATGGCTACACCTTC.

This clonotype was counted only a few times. J is TRBJ2-1 and V is TRBV27; the match to TRBD1 covers 9 bases. Trimming cost V 0 bases and J 8 bases; bases outside gene matches: 5. Germline values: CDR1 MNHEY, CDR2 SMNVEV (reference sequence). The CDR3 loop spans 15 amino acids. The CDR3 is CASSLSRTGDDEQFF. The CDR3 DNA sequence: TGTGCCAGCAGTTTATCGAGGACAGGGGACGATGAGCAGTTCTTC.

Of note for this clonotype: An end of the junction does not agree with germline; a read error may underlie this. The rearrangement uses TRBV5-1 and TRBJ2-1; no reliable D call. The germline V gene has CDR1 SGHRS and CDR2 YFSETQ. The CDR3 extends over 11 amino acids. The CDR3 DNA is TGCGCCAGCAGCTCCGGGTACGAGAGAATCTTC. It yields the protein CASSSGYERIF. The entire variable domain, with the rest obtained from reference TRBV5-1 and TRBJ2-1, is as follows: KAGVTQTPRYLIKTRGQQVTLSCSPISGHRSVSWYQQTPGQGLQFLFEYFSETQRNKGNFPGRFSGRQFSNSRSEMNVSTLELGDSALYLCASSSGYERIFGPGTRLTVL.

This clonotype was seen ten or more times. The CDR3 is CATSDASGTDSYEQYF. For the CDR3, the DNA is TGTGCCACCAGTGATGCCTCCGGGACAGACTCCTACGAGCAGTACTTC. The gene calls are TRBV24-1 and TRBJ2-7; 7 nucleotides line up with TRBD1. The CDR3 length is 16 residues. In germline, CDR1 is KGHDR, CDR2 SFDVKD. The trim removed 3 bases at V and 0 bases at J, leaving 7 bases unmatched.

The chain combines TRBV5-1 with TRBJ2-6; D is unclear. V was shortened by 2 bases and J by 4 bases, with 10 bases between the two germline ends. This CDR3 has 15 amino acids. Germline-derived CDR1 and CDR2 are SGHRS and YFSETQ. CDR3 in amino acids: CASSFRDTGANVLTF. CDR3 nucleotide sequence: TGCGCCAGCAGCTTTAGGGATACCGGGGCCAACGTCCTGACTTTC.

This clonotype was observed many times. The J gene is TRBJ2-7, the V gene TRBV20-1; 9 positions agree with TRBD1. The CDR3 runs to 14 residues. V lost 0 bases to trimming and J lost 5 bases; unmatched junction nucleotides: 5. Germline V gene data show CDR1 as DFQATT and CDR2 as SNEGSKA (reference sequence). CDR3 DNA: TGCAGTGCTAGAGAGGGACAGGGAATTGACGAGCAGTACTTC. Residues: CSAREGQGIDEQYF.

Many counts were recorded for this clonotype. This chain joins TRBV29-1 and TRBJ2-7; D is perhaps TRBD1 (5 bases). Germline V gene sequence: CDR1 SQVTM, CDR2 ANQGSEA. The length of the CDR3 is 12 residues. V lost 4 bases and J lost 4, with 11 bases in between. The CDR3: CSVAQEGYEQYF. CDR3 sequence (DNA): TGCAGCGTTGCACAGGAAGGATACGAGCAGTACTTC.

The chain joins TRBV19 to TRBJ1-1; 11 bases fit TRBD1. Trimming cost V 3 bases and J 7 bases; bases outside gene matches: 4. This CDR3 is built from 14 residues. Germline V gives CDR1 LNHDA, CDR2 SQIVND (reference sequence). CDR3 sequence (DNA): TGTGCCAGTAGTATTGGGACAGGGGGGGTTGAAGCTTTCTTT. The encoded protein is CASSIGTGGVEAFF.

The J gene is TRBJ1-1, the V gene TRBV15; 7 bases match TRBD1. The CDR3 is made up of 15 amino acids. V gave up 11 bases and J gave up 0 bases; unmatched junction bases: 12. CDR1 and CDR2 from the germline V gene are LNHNV and YYDKDF (reference sequence). CDR3 region: CAARDRRTMNTEAFF. CDR3 coding DNA: TGTGCCGCCCGGGACAGAAGAACCATGAACACTGAAGCTTTCTTT.

This clonotype was picked up many times. The chain uses TRBV10-3 and TRBJ2-1; 9 bases agree with TRBD2. This CDR3 spans 15 amino acids. CDR1 is ENHRY and CDR2 is SYGVKD in the germline V gene. J gave up 8 bases and V 7 bases, and 12 bases lay outside the gene matches. CDR3 in DNA: TGTGCCATCACCCCGGGCGGGAGGGTGTATGATGAGCAGTTCTTC. Translation: CAITPGGRVYDEQFF.

This clonotype was counted many times. The DNA of the CDR3 is TGTGCCAGCAGTTTAGGGAAGGGGAACACTGAAGCTTTCTTT. It codes for CASSLGKGNTEAFF. The rearrangement uses TRBV12-3 or TRBV12-4 and TRBJ1-1; D remains unclear. Trimming shortened V by 1 base and J by 1 base, and 7 bases separated the two germline ends. CDR3 length: 14 amino acids.

The V gene is TRBV25-1, the J gene TRBJ2-7; D uncertain. The germline V and J ends were trimmed by 6 bases and 6 bases, with 12 bases remaining between them. The CDR3 covers 12 residues. CDR1 and CDR2 (germline): MGHDK, SYGVNS. This CDR3 reads CASSSFLSEQYV. The CDR3 region has the DNA TGTGCCAGCAGCTCGTTTCTTAGCGAGCAGTACGTC.

This clonotype was recorded a few times. In nucleotides, the CDR3 is TGTGCCTGGAGTGTAGGGACAGGGATGAATGAGCAGTTCTTC. It specifies CAWSVGTGMNEQFF. The gene calls are TRBV30 and TRBJ2-1, with 9 nucleotides matching TRBD1. The CDR3 extends over 14 amino acids. In germline, CDR1 is GTSNPN, CDR2 SVGIG (reference sequence). V was pared by 0 bases and J by 7 bases, with 4 bases of the junction left unmatched. The full variable domain, its missing parts supplied by reference TRBV30 and TRBJ2-1, is SQTIHQWPATLVQPVGSPLSLECTVEGTSNPNLYWYRQAAGRGLQLLFYSVGIGQISSEVPQNLSASRPQDRQFILSSKKLLLSDSGFYLCAWSVGTGMNEQFFGPGTRLTVL.

This clonotype was picked up a small number of times. The junction departs from germline at one end; a sequencing error may be responsible. This sequence joins TRBV7-2 and TRBJ2-1; 10 positions agree with TRBD2. The CDR3 totals 16 residues. From germline, CDR1 is SGHTA and CDR2 FQGNSA. The CDR3 region is CASSIAGTSVYNEQFF. DNA for the CDR3: TGTGCCAGCAGCATAGCCGGGACTAGCGTATACAATGAGCAGTTCTTC.

This clonotype was found many times. The rearrangement joins TRBV6-1 to TRBJ2-7; TRBD1 is a possible D gene (7 bases). The ends were cut back, 7 bases at V and 2 bases at J, with 12 bases in the middle. From germline, CDR1 is MNHNS and CDR2 SASEGT. This CDR3 contains 13 residues. For the CDR3, the DNA is TGTGCCAGCACAGCAGGGGGGCCCTACGAGCAGTACTTC. This gives the protein CASTAGGPYEQYF.

This clonotype was detected many times. The CDR3 is CASSVGSTGQVGELFF. In DNA form, the CDR3 reads TGTGCCAGCAGCGTAGGCTCCACCGGCCAAGTCGGGGAGCTGTTTTTT. V usage is TRBV9 and J usage is TRBJ2-2; D call uncertain. Between the trimmed V and J ends, which lost 0 bases and 7 bases, there was a span of 16 bases. This CDR3 is built from 16 residues. Per germline, CDR1 SGDLS and CDR2 YYNGEE.

This clonotype was observed many times. The chain has TRBV12-3 or TRBV12-4 and TRBJ2-1; 10 bases align to TRBD2. The CDR3 has 19 amino acids. Trimming cost V 5 bases and J 6 bases; bases outside gene matches: 19. CDR3: CASSASGRAIGTRRNEQFF. CDR3 coding DNA: TGTGCCAGCAGTGCGAGCGGGAGGGCCATCGGGACCCGGCGCAATGAGCAGTTCTTC.

There are many counts of this clonotype. The chain links TRBV20-1 to TRBJ1-1, with TRBD1 matching over 7 bases. Per germline, CDR1 DFQATT and CDR2 SNEGSKA (reference sequence). This CDR3 is built from 11 residues. The V gene end was trimmed by 6 bases and the J gene end by 11 bases; junction bases not matched to a gene: 9. In nucleotides, the CDR3 is TGCAGTGCCACGGGACAGCCGGTCGCTTTCTTT. Its protein is CSATGQPVAFF.

The chain carries TRBV7-2 and TRBJ1-1; possibly TRBD1 for D (6 bases). Trimming took 4 bases from V and 0 from J, leaving 12 bases between them. CDR3 size: 15 residues. In germline, CDR1 is SGHTA, CDR2 FQGNSA. The CDR3 reads CASSYTGGMNTEAFF. DNA of the CDR3: TGTGCCAGCAGCTACACGGGGGGCATGAACACTGAAGCTTTCTTT.

This clonotype was detected only a few times. The V and J genes are TRBV18 and TRBJ2-3; 7 nucleotides align to TRBD1. This CDR3 has 15 amino acids. The trim removed 4 bases at V and 1 base at J, leaving 5 bases unmatched. The germline gives CDR1 KGHSH, CDR2 LQKENI. CDR3 residues: CASSHRDRRTDTQYF. DNA for the CDR3: TGTGCCAGCTCACACAGGGACAGACGCACAGATACGCAGTATTTT.

This clonotype has only a few counts. This chain links TRBV28 with TRBJ2-2, with 11 bases matching TRBD2. CDR1 and CDR2 (germline): MDHEN, SYDVKM. Losses at the gene ends were 6 bases for V and 5 bases for J; bases not matched to a gene: 11. CDR3 length equals 17 residues. The CDR3 is CASRGGRLAGGTGELFF. The DNA for the CDR3 is TGTGCCAGCAGGGGGGGACGGCTAGCGGGAGGAACCGGGGAGCTGTTTTTT.

This clonotype has only a few counts. The rearrangement links TRBV24-1 to TRBJ2-1; D is undetermined. Germline assignment: CDR1 KGHDR and CDR2 SFDVKD. Deletions cut 0 bases from V and 6 bases from J, with 8 bases between. This CDR3 region has 14 residues. The CDR3 DNA follows: TGTGCCACCAGTGATTTGGGGCGGTCCAATGAGCAGTTCTTC. Its protein product is CATSDLGRSNEQFF.

J is TRBJ1-2 and V is TRBV29-1; the D is unclear. Trimming stripped 4 bases from V and 7 bases from J, with 7 bases between. Germline V lookup: CDR1 SQVTM, CDR2 ANQGSEA. This CDR3 comprises 10 residues. The CDR3 loop reads CSVGGVGYTF. The CDR3 DNA reads TGCAGCGTTGGCGGGGTTGGCTACACCTTC.

J is TRBJ1-2 and V is TRBV5-1, with D hard to call. The germline CDR1 and CDR2 sequences are SGHRS and YFSETQ. The V end lost 0 bases, the J end lost 8 bases, and 11 bases lay between the germline ends. This CDR3 is built from 13 residues. For the CDR3, the DNA is TGCGCCAGCAGCTTGGGGGGTTCGCAGGGCTACACCTTC. Residues: CASSLGGSQGYTF.

This clonotype showed up just a few times. The rearrangement uses TRBV11-1 and TRBJ2-1; 8 nucleotides match TRBD2. The CDR3 length is 16 residues. Germline V lookup: CDR1 SGHAT, CDR2 FQDESV (reference sequence). V gave up 5 bases and J gave up 8 bases; unmatched junction bases: 14. CDR3 DNA: TGTGCCAGCAGCCCCCCGGGGAAGCGGGAGATCTATGAGCAGTTCTTC. It yields the protein CASSPPGKREIYEQFF.

This clonotype was found many times. The rearrangement joins TRBV5-5 to TRBJ1-1, with D unclear. The length of the CDR3 is 13 residues. Trimming took off 0 bases at V and 6 bases at J, with 9 bases between the two ends. Looked up from germline, CDR1 is SGHKS and CDR2 is YYEKEE (reference sequence). The chain's CDR3 is CASSLGTVSEAFF. CDR3 nucleotide sequence: TGTGCCAGCAGCTTGGGAACGGTCTCTGAAGCTTTCTTT.

This clonotype was recorded many times. The J gene is TRBJ2-2, the V gene TRBV29-1, with TRBD2 identical over 9 bases. The V and J ends lost 7 bases and 6 bases, in that order; junction bases with no gene match: 12. The CDR3 extends over 15 amino acids. The V gene's germline CDR1 is SQVTM and CDR2 ANQGSEA. The DNA for the CDR3 is TGCAGCGCCGTGACGGTCGCGGGAGGGGCCGGGGAGCTGTTTTTT. This sequence encodes CSAVTVAGGAGELFF.